Shown below are 23 T cell receptor beta chains from a single sample sequenced in a study of T cell clonotyping in hematopoietic cell transplantation. Assay used: immunoSEQ multiplex PCR; TCRdb lists only in-frame clones, some missing. The data contain around 14,000 clones, around 94% of them singletons. The material was PBMCs, obtained 30 days after allogeneic stem cell transplant. The receptors stem from a male patient aged 60-70 years who had an allogeneic stem cell transplant from an unrelated donor, so the T cells may come from the graft donor. Some clones in this sample may be carry-over from other donors' samples.

The chain links TRBV6-5 to TRBJ1-4; D call uncertain. The germline V gene encodes CDR1 MNHEY and CDR2 SVGAGI. This CDR3 region has 14 residues. Trimming took 3 bases from V and 3 from J, leaving 8 bases between them. CDR3 loop: CASSYDPANEKLFF. CDR3 nucleotides: TGTGCCAGCAGTTATGATCCAGCTAATGAAAAACTGTTTTTT.

J is TRBJ1-3 and V is TRBV4-3; unclear D gene. CDR1 is LGHNA and CDR2 is YSLEER in the germline V gene. V was trimmed by 0 bases and J by 0 bases, leaving 12 bases between them. The CDR3 extends over 17 amino acids. The CDR3 loop is CASSQDLVVSSGNTIYF. As DNA, the CDR3 is TGCGCCAGCAGCCAAGATCTCGTGGTCAGCTCTGGAAACACCATATATTTT.

The chain has TRBV4-1 and TRBJ2-7; D not resolved. Trimming pared 1 base from V and 7 bases from J, leaving 20 bases between. Germline CDR1 is MGHRA and CDR2 is YSYEKL. CDR3 length equals 16 residues. CDR3: CASSQALSGPMREQYF. The CDR3 DNA follows: TGCGCCAGCAGCCAAGCGCTTTCGGGCCCAATGAGGGAGCAGTACTTC.

The chain is built from TRBV19 and TRBJ1-1, with 10 nucleotides matching TRBD1. The CDR3 is 17 amino acids. V gave up 2 bases and J gave up 3 bases; unmatched junction bases: 9. Germline V gene lookup returns CDR1 LNHDA and CDR2 SQIVND (reference sequence). The chain's CDR3 is CASSIFPGTGADTEAFF. CDR3 bases: TGTGCCAGTAGTATATTCCCCGGGACAGGGGCGGACACTGAAGCTTTCTTT.

The CDR3 reads CASSLSARGETQYF. CDR3 DNA: TGTGCCAGCAGCTTATCCGCCCGAGGAGAGACCCAGTACTTC. This chain links TRBV7-9 with TRBJ2-5; D remains unclear. The germline gives CDR1 SEHNR, CDR2 FQNEAQ (reference sequence). Trimming took off 2 bases at V and 4 bases at J, with 11 bases between the two ends. The CDR3 totals 14 residues.

On this clone itself: Its ends do not fully match the called genes, so a read error is possible. Here the CDR3 reads CASSYSEQGGKAF. The CDR3 DNA reads TGTGCCAGCAGTTACTCTGAACAGGGGGGTAAAGCCTTC. This chain links TRBV6-5 with TRBJ1-2; TRBD1 matches 8 bases. This CDR3 has 13 residues. Germline CDR1 MNHEY, CDR2 SVGAGI.

V gene TRBV6-5 combines with J gene TRBJ1-1; 8 bases fit TRBD1. This CDR3 spans 14 amino acids. The V gene end was trimmed by 6 bases and the J gene end by 1 base; junction bases not matched to a gene: 4. The germline V gene has CDR1 MNHEY and CDR2 SVGAGI. The CDR3 spells CASSFDRGNTEAFF. The DNA of the CDR3 is TGTGCCAGCAGCTTCGACAGGGGGAACACTGAAGCTTTCTTT.

Points on this clone: Since a much larger clone is just one base distant, this may be a read error. The rearrangement uses TRBV10-3 and TRBJ1-1; the D is unclear. CDR1 and CDR2 from the germline V gene are ENHRY and SYGVKD. The CDR3 covers 12 residues. CDR3 residues: CASSYGGTEAFF. CDR3 in DNA: TGTGCCAGCAGTTACGGCGGCACTGAAGCTTTCTTT.

The genes are TRBV4-3 and TRBJ1-5; maybe TRBD1 (5 bases). CDR1 and CDR2 (germline): LGHNA, YSLEER. V dropped 1 base and J dropped 5 bases, with 12 bases sitting between them. The CDR3 length is 15 residues. The CDR3 coding sequence is TGCGCCAGCAGCCAAGGGGTCAGGGCGGATCAGCCCCAGCATTTT. Amino acids: CASSQGVRADQPQHF.

The chain is built from TRBV11-2 and TRBJ1-3; perhaps TRBD1 as D (5 bases). The CDR3 is 15 amino acids. With 3 bases removed from V and 0 bases from J, the gap between germline ends came to 9 bases. CDR1 is SGHAT, CDR2 FQNNGV, per germline. The CDR3 region has the DNA TGTGCCAGCAGCTTTGGAGGGGACTCTGGAAACACCATATATTTT. The encoded protein is CASSFGGDSGNTIYF.

This clone came up once. The V and J genes are TRBV6-5 and TRBJ1-5; D unresolved. The CDR3 covers 15 residues. In germline, CDR1 is MNHEY, CDR2 SVGAGI. The V end was cut by 8 bases, the J end by 1 base, with 15 bases between. The DNA of the CDR3 is TGTGCCAGCCGGCCCCCAGGATCAAGCAATCAGCCCCAGCATTTT. This codes for CASRPPGSSNQPQHF.

This rearrangement joins TRBV19 to TRBJ2-4, with 8 bases fitting TRBD1. V dropped 3 bases and J dropped 0; count of bases not matched to a gene: 7. Germline lookup yields CDR1 LNHDA and CDR2 SQIVND (reference sequence). This CDR3 contains 17 residues. CDR3: CASSMDLRGLAKNIQYF. The CDR3 region has the DNA TGTGCCAGTAGTATGGATCTCAGGGGGCTAGCCAAAAACATTCAGTACTTC.

This clone was counted a few times. Mismatch with germline at one junction end may stem from a read error. The chain employs TRBV6-1 and TRBJ2-7; 11 bases are a match to TRBD1. The germline CDR1 and CDR2 sequences are MNHNS and SASEGT. This CDR3 contains 16 residues. The CDR3 is CASREERGQGGYEQYF. CDR3 nucleotide sequence: TGTGCCAGCAGAGAAGAACGGGGACAGGGGGGGTACGAGCAGTACTTC.

This chain joins TRBV29-1 and TRBJ1-5; 9 bases fit TRBD1. Germline lookup yields CDR1 SQVTM and CDR2 ANQGSEA. The CDR3 loop spans 13 amino acids. With V trimmed by 4 bases and J by 4 bases, 2 bases remained unmatched. The CDR3 protein is CSVATGGNQPQHF. The CDR3 coding sequence is TGCAGCGTTGCGACAGGGGGTAATCAGCCCCAGCATTTT.

CDR3 nucleotide sequence: TGTGCCAGCAGTTGGGGGAGAGAGCAGCCCCAGCATTTT. It specifies CASSWGREQPQHF. The chain combines TRBV6-5 with TRBJ1-5; weak D call: TRBD1 (5 bases). From germline, CDR1 is MNHEY and CDR2 SVGAGI. The length of the CDR3 is 13 residues. Trimming shortened V by 4 bases and J by 7 bases, and 11 bases separated the two germline ends.

This chain connects TRBV6-1 to TRBJ1-6, with D hard to call. The CDR3 spans 15 residues. From germline, CDR1 is MNHNS and CDR2 SASEGT. V lost 5 bases, J lost 7 bases, and 15 bases lay in between. The CDR3 DNA is TGTGCCAGCAGTTCAATCCTGACGGAGAATTCACCCCTCCACTTT. As protein: CASSSILTENSPLHF.

The V call is TRBV5-1, the J call TRBJ1-1; D not certain. Trimming took 5 bases from V and 7 from J, leaving 18 bases between them. The CDR3 extends over 14 amino acids. Germline lookup yields CDR1 SGHRS and CDR2 YFSETQ. The CDR3 DNA is TGCGCCAGCAGTACGGGTCAGGAAATCAGTGAAGCTTTCTTT. Its translation: CASSTGQEISEAFF.

This chain links TRBV25-1 with TRBJ2-7; no clear D gene. The length of the CDR3 is 13 residues. Trimming removed 4 bases at V and 5 bases at J, with 12 bases between. In germline, CDR1 is MGHDK, CDR2 SYGVNS. The CDR3 nucleotides read TGTGCCAGCAGTGTTTTTTCAGGCCACGAGCAGTACTTC. Protein sequence: CASSVFSGHEQYF.

The chain uses TRBV19 and TRBJ2-7; TRBD1 matches 9 bases. The CDR3 covers 14 residues. V lost 6 bases to trimming and J lost 2 bases; unmatched junction nucleotides: 5. Looked up from germline, CDR1 is LNHDA and CDR2 is SQIVND (reference sequence). The DNA of the CDR3 is TGTGCCAGTAGGGGACGACAGGGGGCCTACGAGCAGTACTTC. Its translation: CASRGRQGAYEQYF.

The chain recombines TRBV28 with TRBJ2-7; 7 nucleotides line up with TRBD1. V was clipped by 5 bases and J by 2 bases; unmatched bases: 9. This CDR3 has 15 amino acids. Germline V gene lookup returns CDR1 MDHEN and CDR2 SYDVKM. The CDR3 is CASSTQGFGTYEQYF. CDR3 nucleotide sequence: TGTGCCAGCAGTACACAGGGGTTTGGAACCTACGAGCAGTACTTC.

The chain links TRBV10-3 to TRBJ2-3; D could derive from TRBD1 or TRBD2 (7 bases each). With 7 bases removed from V and 2 bases from J, the gap between germline ends came to 13 bases. Germline CDR1 ENHRY, CDR2 SYGVKD. CDR3 size: 14 residues. CDR3 DNA: TGTGCCATCAAAGGGGAGGGGGCCACAGATACGCAGTATTTT. Translating gives CAIKGEGATDTQYF.

This sequence joins TRBV2 and TRBJ2-1; 9 bases line up with TRBD2. CDR1 SNHLY and CDR2 FYNNEI come from the germline V gene. The CDR3 runs to 19 residues. J gave up 0 bases and V 4 bases, and 13 bases lay outside the gene matches. CDR3 nucleotides: TGTGCCAGCAGTGTACCCAGGTCGGCGGGGGGGAGCTCCTACAATGAGCAGTTCTTC. Amino acid sequence: CASSVPRSAGGSSYNEQFF.

The chain is built from TRBV2 and TRBJ1-3; weak D call: TRBD1 (5 bases). CDR3 length: 15 amino acids. Looked up from germline, CDR1 is SNHLY and CDR2 is FYNNEI. Trimming took 4 bases from V and 0 from J, leaving 10 bases between them. CDR3 loop: CASSVSGTSGNTIYF. The CDR3 coding sequence is TGTGCCAGCAGTGTTTCGGGGACCTCTGGAAACACCATATATTTT.